The sequence of this TCR beta chain was determined in a study of graft-versus-host responses after intestinal transplantation. Overall study findings and caveats: After transplant, early declines in HvG clones were associated with peak levels of circulating GvH clones. GvH clones detected in recipient marrow included some appearing first in ileum or blood.

The protocol was immunoSEQ multiplex PCR, while the TCRdb copy is restricted to in-frame clones and leaves out a portion. The table shows roughly 53,000 clones, with about 90% occurring only once. From germline, CDR1 is LNHDA and CDR2 SQIVND (reference sequence). The CDR3 totals 16 residues. The V gene lost 2 bases and the J gene lost 1 base, with 12 bases spanning the gap. A word on this clone: The antigen is not known.

The sequence came from a human patient who received an intestinal transplant, so some T cells may come from the graft donor. The V gene is TRBV19, the J gene TRBJ1-5; D gene ambiguous. Specimen: PBMCs, collected nearly 670 days after intestinal transplant. CDR3 protein: CASSINDLISNQPQHF. CDR3 nucleotides: TGTGCCAGTAGTATAAACGATCTAATCAGCAATCAGCCCCAGCATTTT.